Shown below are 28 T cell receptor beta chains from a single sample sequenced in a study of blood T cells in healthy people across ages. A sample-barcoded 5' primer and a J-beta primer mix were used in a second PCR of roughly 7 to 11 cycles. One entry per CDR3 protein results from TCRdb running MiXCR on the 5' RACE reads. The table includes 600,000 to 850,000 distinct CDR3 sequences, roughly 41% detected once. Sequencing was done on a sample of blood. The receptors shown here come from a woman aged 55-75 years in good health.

Here the CDR3 reads CSARQGSSSNQPQHF. In DNA form, the CDR3 reads TGCAGTGCTAGACAGGGCTCCTCTAGCAATCAGCCCCAGCATTTT. The J gene is TRBJ1-5, the V gene TRBV20-1, with a tentative D call TRBD1 (5 bases). The V and J ends lost 2 bases and 0 bases respectively, with 11 bases between them. CDR3 length: 15 amino acids. The germline V gene encodes CDR1 DFQATT and CDR2 SNEGSKA (reference sequence).

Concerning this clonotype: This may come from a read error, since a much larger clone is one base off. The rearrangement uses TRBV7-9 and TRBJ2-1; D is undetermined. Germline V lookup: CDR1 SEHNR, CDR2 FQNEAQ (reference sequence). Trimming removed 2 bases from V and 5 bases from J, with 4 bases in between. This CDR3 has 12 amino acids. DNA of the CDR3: TGTGCCAGCAGCTTACACGACAATGAGCAGTTCTTC. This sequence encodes CASSLHDNEQFF.

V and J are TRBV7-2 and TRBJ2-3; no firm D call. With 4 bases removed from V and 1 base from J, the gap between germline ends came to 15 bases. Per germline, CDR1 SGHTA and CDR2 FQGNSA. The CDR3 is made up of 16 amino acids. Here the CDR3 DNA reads TGTGCCAGCAGCTACAGCATGTCCGCGGGCACAGATACGCAGTATTTT. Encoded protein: CASSYSMSAGTDTQYF.

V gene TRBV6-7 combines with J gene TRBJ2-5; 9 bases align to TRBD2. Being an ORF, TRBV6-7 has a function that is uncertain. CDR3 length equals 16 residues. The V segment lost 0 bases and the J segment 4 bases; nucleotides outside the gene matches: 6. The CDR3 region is CASSYSMIAGAETQYF. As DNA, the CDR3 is TGTGCCAGCAGTTACTCGATGATAGCGGGGGCAGAGACCCAGTACTTC.

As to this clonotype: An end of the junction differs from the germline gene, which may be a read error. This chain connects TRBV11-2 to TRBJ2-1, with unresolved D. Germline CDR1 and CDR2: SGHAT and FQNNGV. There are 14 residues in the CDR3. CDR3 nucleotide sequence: TGTGCCAGCAGCTCCCTCAGATCTTACAATGCGCAGTTCTTC. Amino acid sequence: CASSSLRSYNAQFF.

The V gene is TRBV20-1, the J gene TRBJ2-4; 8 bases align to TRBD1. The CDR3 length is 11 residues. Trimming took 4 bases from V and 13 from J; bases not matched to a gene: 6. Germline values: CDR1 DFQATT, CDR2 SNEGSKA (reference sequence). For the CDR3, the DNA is TGCAGTGCTAAGACAGGGGACGGGCAGTACTTC. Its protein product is CSAKTGDGQYF.

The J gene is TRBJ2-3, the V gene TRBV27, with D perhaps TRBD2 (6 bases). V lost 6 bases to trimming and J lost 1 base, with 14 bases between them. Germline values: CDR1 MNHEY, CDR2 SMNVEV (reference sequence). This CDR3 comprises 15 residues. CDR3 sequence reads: CASSLTSLGTDTQYF. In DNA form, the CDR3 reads TGTGCCAGCAGCTTGACTAGTTTGGGCACAGATACGCAGTATTTT.

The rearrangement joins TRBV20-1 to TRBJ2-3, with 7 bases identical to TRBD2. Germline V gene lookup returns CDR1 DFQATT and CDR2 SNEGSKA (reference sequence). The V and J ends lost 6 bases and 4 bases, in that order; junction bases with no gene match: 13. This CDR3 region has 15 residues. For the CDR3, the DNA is TGCAGTGCGTACCTGGGCGGGACTACCGCAGATACGCAGTATTTT. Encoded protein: CSAYLGGTTADTQYF.

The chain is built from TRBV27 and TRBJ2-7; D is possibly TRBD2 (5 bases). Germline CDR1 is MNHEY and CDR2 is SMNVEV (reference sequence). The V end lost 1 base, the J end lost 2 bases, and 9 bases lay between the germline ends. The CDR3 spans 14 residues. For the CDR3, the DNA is TGTGCCAGCAGTTTATGGGCGGGCGCCTACGAGCAGTACTTC. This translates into CASSLWAGAYEQYF.

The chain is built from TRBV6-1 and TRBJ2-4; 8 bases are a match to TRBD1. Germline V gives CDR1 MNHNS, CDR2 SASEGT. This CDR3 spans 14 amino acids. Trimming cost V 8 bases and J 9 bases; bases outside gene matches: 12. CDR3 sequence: CASVKDRADGIQYF. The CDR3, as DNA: TGTGCCAGCGTAAAGGACAGGGCTGATGGCATTCAGTACTTC.

The CDR3 nucleotides are TGTGCCAGCAGTTCCCCCCCTGATCTGACAGATACGCAGTATTTT. It specifies CASSSPPDLTDTQYF. The chain joins TRBV28 to TRBJ2-3; D not certain. This CDR3 contains 15 residues. The V gene lost 4 bases and the J gene lost 3 bases, with 14 bases spanning the gap. CDR1 and CDR2 (germline): MDHEN, SYDVKM.

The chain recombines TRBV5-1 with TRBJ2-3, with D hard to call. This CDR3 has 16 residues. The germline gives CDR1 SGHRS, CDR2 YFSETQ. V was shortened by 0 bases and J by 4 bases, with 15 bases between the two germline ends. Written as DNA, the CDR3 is TGCGCCAGCAGCTTGGGGCCGACCAAGGTTGCAGATACGCAGTATTTT. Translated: CASSLGPTKVADTQYF.

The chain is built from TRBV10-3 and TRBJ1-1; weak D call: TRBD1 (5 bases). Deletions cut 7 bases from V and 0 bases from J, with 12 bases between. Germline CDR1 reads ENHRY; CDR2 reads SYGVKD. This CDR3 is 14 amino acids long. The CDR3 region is CAIKGKGMNTEAFF. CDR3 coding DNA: TGTGCCATCAAGGGGAAAGGGATGAACACTGAAGCTTTCTTT.

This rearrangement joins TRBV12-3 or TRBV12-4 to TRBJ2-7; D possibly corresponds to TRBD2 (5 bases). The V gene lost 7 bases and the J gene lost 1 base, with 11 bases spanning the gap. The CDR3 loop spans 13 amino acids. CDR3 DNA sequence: TGTGCCAGCACCTCCTCGGGGTCCTACGAGCAGTACTTC. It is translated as CASTSSGSYEQYF.

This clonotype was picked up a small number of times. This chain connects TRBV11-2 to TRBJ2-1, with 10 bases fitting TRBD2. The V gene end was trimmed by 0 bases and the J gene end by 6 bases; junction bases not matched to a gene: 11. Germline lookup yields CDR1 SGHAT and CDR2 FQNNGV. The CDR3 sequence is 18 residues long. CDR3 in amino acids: CASSLDGEGSSGSNEQFF. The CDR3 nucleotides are TGTGCCAGCAGCTTAGATGGGGAAGGGTCTAGCGGGAGCAATGAGCAGTTCTTC.

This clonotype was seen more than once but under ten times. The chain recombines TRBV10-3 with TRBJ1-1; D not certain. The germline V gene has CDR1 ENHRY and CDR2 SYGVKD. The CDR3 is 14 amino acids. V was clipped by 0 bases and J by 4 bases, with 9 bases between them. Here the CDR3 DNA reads TGTGCCATCAGTGAGTCGACGAGAGGCACTGAAGCTTTCTTT. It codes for CAISESTRGTEAFF.

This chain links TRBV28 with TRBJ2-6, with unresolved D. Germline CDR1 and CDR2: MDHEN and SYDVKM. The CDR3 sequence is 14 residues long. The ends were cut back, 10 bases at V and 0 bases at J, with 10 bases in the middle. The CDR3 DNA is TGTGCCACCCCCGGACCCTCTGGGGCCAACGTCCTGACTTTC. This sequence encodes CATPGPSGANVLTF. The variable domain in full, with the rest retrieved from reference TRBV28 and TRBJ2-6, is DVKVTQSSRYLVKRTGEKVFLECVQDMDHENMFWYRQDPGLGLRLIYFSYDVKMKEKGDIPEGYSVSREKKERFSLILESASTNQTSMYLCATPGPSGANVLTFGAGSRLTVL.

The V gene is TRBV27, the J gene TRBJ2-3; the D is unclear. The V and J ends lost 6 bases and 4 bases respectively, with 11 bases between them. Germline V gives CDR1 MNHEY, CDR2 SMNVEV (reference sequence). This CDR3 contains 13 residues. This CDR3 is CASSQRRADTQYF. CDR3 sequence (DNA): TGTGCCAGCAGCCAGCGTCGAGCAGATACGCAGTATTTT.

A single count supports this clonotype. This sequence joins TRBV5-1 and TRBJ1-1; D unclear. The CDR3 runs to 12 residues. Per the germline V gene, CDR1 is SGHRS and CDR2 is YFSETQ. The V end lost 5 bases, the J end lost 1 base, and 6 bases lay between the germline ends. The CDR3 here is CASRDGNTEAFF. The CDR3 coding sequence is TGCGCCAGCAGGGACGGGAACACTGAAGCTTTCTTT.

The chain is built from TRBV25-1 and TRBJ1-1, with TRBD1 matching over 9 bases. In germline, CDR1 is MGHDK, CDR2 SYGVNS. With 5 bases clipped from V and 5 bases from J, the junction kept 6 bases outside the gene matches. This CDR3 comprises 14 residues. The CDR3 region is CASSNDRGFTEAFF. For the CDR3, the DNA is TGTGCCAGCAGTAACGACAGGGGGTTTACTGAAGCTTTCTTT. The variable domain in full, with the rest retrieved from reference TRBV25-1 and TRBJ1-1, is EADIYQTPRYLVIGTGKKITLECSQTMGHDKMYWYQQDPGMELHLIHYSYGVNSTEKGDLSSESTVSRIRTEHFPLTLESARPSHTSQYLCASSNDRGFTEAFFGQGTRLTVV.

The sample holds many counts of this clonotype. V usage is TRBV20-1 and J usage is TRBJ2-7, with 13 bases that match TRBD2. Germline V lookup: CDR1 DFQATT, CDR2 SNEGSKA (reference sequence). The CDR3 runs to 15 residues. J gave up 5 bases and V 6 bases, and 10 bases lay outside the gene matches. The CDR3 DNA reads TGCAGTGCCCAAAGGACTAGCGGGAGTATCCACGAGCAGTACTTC. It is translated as CSAQRTSGSIHEQYF.

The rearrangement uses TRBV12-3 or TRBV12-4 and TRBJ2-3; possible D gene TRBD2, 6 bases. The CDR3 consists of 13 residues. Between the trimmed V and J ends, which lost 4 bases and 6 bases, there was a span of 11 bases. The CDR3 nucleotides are TGTGCCAGCAGTTGTTTGGGAGGCGATACGCAGTATTTT. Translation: CASSCLGGDTQYF.

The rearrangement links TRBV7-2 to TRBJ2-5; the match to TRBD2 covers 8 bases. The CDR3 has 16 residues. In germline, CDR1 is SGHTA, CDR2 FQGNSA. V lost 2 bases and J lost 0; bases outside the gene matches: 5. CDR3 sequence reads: CASSLSHSGDQETQYF. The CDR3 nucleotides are TGTGCCAGCAGCTTATCGCATAGCGGGGACCAAGAGACCCAGTACTTC.

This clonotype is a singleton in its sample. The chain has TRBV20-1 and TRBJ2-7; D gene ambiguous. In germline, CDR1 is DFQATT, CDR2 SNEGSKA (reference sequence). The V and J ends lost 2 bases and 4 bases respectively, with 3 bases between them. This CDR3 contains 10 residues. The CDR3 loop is CSARRYEQYF. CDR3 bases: TGCAGTGCTAGAAGGTACGAGCAGTACTTC.

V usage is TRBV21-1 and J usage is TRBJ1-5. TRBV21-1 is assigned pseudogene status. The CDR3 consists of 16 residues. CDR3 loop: CASSKALVLSNQPQHF. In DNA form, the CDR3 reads TGTGCCAGCAGCAAAGCGCTCGTTCTTAGCAATCAGCCCCAGCATTTT.

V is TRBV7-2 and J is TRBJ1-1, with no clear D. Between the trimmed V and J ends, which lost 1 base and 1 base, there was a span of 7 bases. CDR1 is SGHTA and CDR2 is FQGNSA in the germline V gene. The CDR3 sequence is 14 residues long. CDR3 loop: CASSLGWANTEAFF. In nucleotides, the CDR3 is TGTGCCAGCAGCTTAGGATGGGCGAACACTGAAGCTTTCTTT.

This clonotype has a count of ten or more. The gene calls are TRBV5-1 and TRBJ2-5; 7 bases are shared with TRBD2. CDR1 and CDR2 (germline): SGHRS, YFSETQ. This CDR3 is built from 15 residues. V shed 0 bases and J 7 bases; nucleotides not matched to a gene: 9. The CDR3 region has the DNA TGCGCCAGCAGCTTGGGGCTAGCGGACACGGGGACCCAGTACTTC. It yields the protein CASSLGLADTGTQYF.

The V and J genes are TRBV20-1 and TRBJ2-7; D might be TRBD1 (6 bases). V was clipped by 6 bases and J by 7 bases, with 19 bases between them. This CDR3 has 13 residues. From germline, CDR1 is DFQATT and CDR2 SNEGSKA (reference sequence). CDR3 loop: CSAPGQGTREQYF. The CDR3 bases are TGCAGTGCCCCCGGGCAGGGGACGAGAGAGCAGTACTTC.